The sample holds one count of the clone carrying this T cell receptor (beta chain). This sample is drawn from a study of cytomegalovirus exposure and HLA in healthy donors. The wider study: The roughly 120 million unique TCR beta sequences, from roughly 170 million T cells, were found by an earlier analysis. HLA-typed donors were the source of 83 million or so unique TCRs, which an early data release held.

The CDR3 consists of 13 residues. Germline V lookup: CDR1 WSHSY, CDR2 SAAADI. V gave up 3 bases and J gave up 2 bases, with 8 bases separating them. Donors in the study were healthy people who gave bone marrow. A multiplex PCR was run with 60 Vbeta primers and 13 Jbeta primers. Here immunoSEQ multiplex PCR was the method, and the copy in TCRdb shows in-frame clones only, minus some. The sample has under 150,000 clones, approximately 80% seen once. The rearrangement uses TRBV10-2 and TRBJ2-7, with D perhaps TRBD1 (5 bases). What was sequenced was PBMCs. This clonotype was sampled from a man aged 25 to 40 in good health and CMV-seropositive. CDR3 region: CASSEMTAYEQYF. The CDR3 DNA is TGCGCCAGCAGTGAAATGACAGCCTACGAGCAGTACTTC.